Sequencing of this T cell receptor (beta chain) was carried out in a study of human T cells and chemical hapten exposure. Study details: The study lasted about 24 weeks, and patients were dosed weekly with diphenylcyclopropenone on the scalp throughout.

Germline V gene data show CDR1 as ENHRY and CDR2 as SYGVKD. The CDR3 has 11 residues. V was cut by 5 bases and J by 2 bases, with 4 bases left in between. Study-level points and caveats: Each of the donors had alopecia, so their immune responses may not resemble those of healthy people.

Time point: patch test 1, 2 weeks after DPC sensitization. Stated treatment: therapeutic diphenylcyclopropenone sensitization with weekly scalp DPC. Patches went on only after blood had been drawn each time. About this clonotype: Antigen specificity is unknown.

TCRdb used MiXCR to reprocess the RACE reads, holding one entry per CDR3 protein. The sample records fewer than 400,000 distinct CDR3 sequences, 5.5% to 8% being singletons. The chain combines TRBV10-3 with TRBJ2-7; D not resolved. The receptor's source is a woman between 18 and 29 years old with alopecia areata. Some clones in this sample may be carry-over from other donors' samples. Specimen: whole blood, collected in connection with sensitization to the hapten diphenylcyclopropenone (DPC). The CDR3 sequence: CAISNTYEQYF. CDR3 sequence (DNA): TGTGCCATCAGTAATACCTACGAGCAGTACTTC.